Listed below are T cell receptor beta chains from one sample, sequenced in a study of neurological immune-mediated disorders. TCRdb processed the 5' RACE reads anew with MiXCR; each CDR3 protein has one entry. The table includes roughly 60,000 distinct CDR3 sequences, more than 4% detected once. Sequenced sample: PBMCs. The origin of the receptors is a woman aged 45-65 years with multiple sclerosis. The CDR3 runs from the conserved cysteine through the conserved F or W. A D gene is named only where the DNA matches it firmly. Expanded clones get a size class; other rows say once, few or many, or leave the size out.

abundance	v_gene	d_gene	j_gene	CDR3aa	CDR3nt
many	TRBV5-1	NA	TRBJ1-2	CASSDIPGSYGYTF	TGCGCCAGCAGCGATATCCCGGGGTCCTATGGCTACACCTTC
many	TRBV5-1	NA	TRBJ1-5	CASSLAGQANQPQHF	TGCGCCAGCAGCTTGGCAGGGCAAGCAAATCAGCCCCAGCATTTT
many	TRBV7-2	TRBD2	TRBJ2-1	CASSPKLAGGSEQFF	TGTGCCAGCAGCCCAAAACTAGCGGGGGGATCTGAGCAGTTCTTC
many	TRBV28	NA	TRBJ2-4	CASTAPAKNIQYF	TGTGCCAGCACCGCCCCAGCCAAAAACATTCAGTACTTC
NA	TRBV7-2	TRBD2	TRBJ2-1	CASSVSLATSHNEQFF	TGTGCCAGCAGCGTCTCACTAGCGACGAGTCACAATGAGCAGTTCTTC
many	TRBV6-5	TRBD2	TRBJ2-3	CTTSGGFPDTQYF	TGTACTACCAGCGGGGGGTTCCCAGATACGCAGTATTTT
NA	TRBV6-5	NA	TRBJ1-2	CASSYWVGKAGHYGYTF	TGTGCCAGCAGTTACTGGGTAGGGAAGGCAGGGCACTATGGCTACACCTTC
NA	TRBV20-1	NA	TRBJ2-1	CSAVPGELVGVEQFF	TGCAGTGCTGTCCCAGGGGAACTAGTCGGGGTTGAGCAGTTCTTC
many	TRBV29-1	NA	TRBJ2-3	CSVEATRGTDTQYF	TGCAGCGTTGAAGCCACGCGGGGCACAGATACGCAGTATTTT
many	TRBV7-3	NA	TRBJ2-2	CASSSLRTENTGELFF	TGTGCCAGCAGTTCACTCCGGACAGAGAACACCGGGGAGCTGTTTTTT
many	TRBV20-1	NA	TRBJ1-1	CSARRNHGMNTEAFF	TGCAGTGCCAGAAGAAATCACGGCATGAACACTGAAGCTTTCTTT
many	TRBV20-1	NA	TRBJ1-5	CSARVGAGSSNQPQHF	TGCAGTGCTAGAGTGGGAGCAGGGTCCAGCAATCAGCCCCAGCATTTT
NA	TRBV12-3/TRBV12-4	NA	TRBJ1-2	CASSSDAIYGYTF	TGTGCCAGCAGTTCGGACGCTATCTATGGCTACACCTTC
many	TRBV10-3	NA	TRBJ2-7	CAISESSSGFSYEQYF	TGTGCCATCAGTGAGTCGTCTTCGGGTTTCTCCTACGAGCAGTACTTC
few	TRBV7-2	NA	TRBJ1-5	CASGVHNQPQHF	TGTGCCAGCGGGGTTCATAATCAGCCCCAGCATTTT
many	TRBV5-1	TRBD2	TRBJ2-5	CASSEGTSRETQYF	TGCGCCAGCAGCGAAGGGACTAGTAGGGAGACCCAGTACTTC
many	TRBV4-1	NA	TRBJ1-4	CASSQDFSTQGREKLFF	TGCGCCAGCAGCCAAGATTTTAGCACCCAGGGACGAGAAAAACTGTTTTTT
many	TRBV12-3/TRBV12-4	NA	TRBJ2-2	CASSPRGELFF	TGTGCCAGCAGCCCGCGGGGGGAGCTGTTTTTT
NA	TRBV29-1	NA	TRBJ1-5	CSVLDRTNQPQNF	TGCAGCGTCCTAGACAGGACTAATCAGCCCCAGAATTTT